The 17 T cell receptor beta chains presented below share a single source sample, sequenced in a study of cytomegalovirus exposure and HLA in healthy donors. The PCR used 60 Vbeta and 13 Jbeta primers. Sequencing used immunoSEQ multiplex PCR; TCRdb keeps in-frame clones, though not all of them. The sample has 90,000 to 130,000 clones; roughly 80% are singletons. The sample taken for sequencing was PBMCs. All receptors derive from a young man in good health and CMV-seropositive.

This clone was seen a few times. This chain joins TRBV9 and TRBJ1-1; 9 bases map to TRBD1. Trimming cost V 3 bases and J 11 bases; bases outside gene matches: 17. Germline CDR1 SGDLS, CDR2 YYNGEE. The CDR3 totals 16 residues. CDR3 sequence reads: CASSATTGTGPGGAFF. In DNA form, the CDR3 reads TGTGCCAGCAGCGCTACTACCGGGACAGGGCCCGGAGGGGCTTTCTTT.

The gene calls are TRBV27 and TRBJ1-2; 7 bases agree with TRBD1. Germline CDR1 MNHEY, CDR2 SMNVEV (reference sequence). The junction had 9 bases not matched to a gene; V was cut back by 6 bases and J by 5 bases. The CDR3 totals 14 residues. The CDR3 spells CASRPLRQGYGYTF. In DNA, the CDR3 is TGTGCCAGCAGACCCTTAAGACAGGGATATGGCTACACCTTC.

The V gene is TRBV4-2, the J gene TRBJ1-2; perhaps TRBD1 as D (6 bases). The CDR3 has 16 amino acids. V dropped 4 bases and J dropped 3 bases, with 18 bases sitting between them. From germline, CDR1 is LGHNA and CDR2 YNFKEQ. The CDR3 spells CASSRETGWDDYGYTF. CDR3 DNA sequence: TGTGCCAGCAGCCGGGAAACAGGGTGGGACGACTATGGCTACACCTTC.

The chain joins TRBV29-1 to TRBJ2-5; a possible D gene is TRBD2 (5 bases). This CDR3 region has 15 residues. Germline CDR1 is SQVTM and CDR2 is ANQGSEA. Trimming pared 2 bases from V and 2 bases from J, leaving 15 bases between. For the CDR3, the DNA is TGCAGCGTTGAAACGAGACGGGAAAAACAAGAGACCCAGTACTTC. Translated: CSVETRREKQETQYF.

Only a few counts were recorded for this clone. The rearrangement uses TRBV18 and TRBJ1-4; 11 bases agree with TRBD1. The V gene's germline CDR1 is KGHSH and CDR2 LQKENI. CDR3 length: 16 amino acids. V was pared by 4 bases and J by 8 bases, with 9 bases of the junction left unmatched. The CDR3 loop is CASSRLTGTGGEKLFF. CDR3 DNA: TGTGCCAGCTCACGACTAACCGGGACAGGGGGAGAAAAACTGTTTTTT.

V usage is TRBV5-1 and J usage is TRBJ2-1; TRBD1 agrees at 10 bases. Germline CDR1 reads SGHRS; CDR2 reads YFSETQ. CDR3 length: 15 amino acids. The ends lost 3 bases at V and 7 bases at J; junction bases unmatched: 7. The CDR3 region is CASSWGTGAENEQFF. CDR3 DNA sequence: TGCGCCAGCAGCTGGGGGACAGGGGCAGAGAATGAGCAGTTCTTC.

The chain recombines TRBV25-1 with TRBJ1-1; 9 bases fit TRBD1. The CDR3 has 15 amino acids. After removal of 5 bases from V and 4 bases from J, the junction contained 8 bases not matched to a gene. Germline V CDR1 and CDR2: MGHDK, SYGVNS. For the CDR3, the DNA is TGTGCCAGCAGTCCTCCGGGACAGGGCAGCACTGAAGCTTTCTTT. Protein sequence: CASSPPGQGSTEAFF.

The chain couples TRBV5-5 to TRBJ2-4; TRBD2 matches at 8 bases. The junction had 6 bases not matched to a gene; V was cut back by 1 base and J by 3 bases. The CDR3 has 16 residues. Germline CDR1 SGHKS, CDR2 YYEKEE (reference sequence). DNA for the CDR3: TGTGCCAGCAGCTTGTCGGGGGGGTTTGTCAAAAACATTCAGTACTTC. Translating gives CASSLSGGFVKNIQYF.

The chain combines TRBV29-1 with TRBJ2-5, with TRBD1 matching over 10 bases. V shed 7 bases and J 5 bases; nucleotides not matched to a gene: 7. There are 13 residues in the CDR3. From germline, CDR1 is SQVTM and CDR2 ANQGSEA. Here the CDR3 DNA reads TGCAGCGGAGGACAGGGGGTAGGGGAGACCCAGTACTTC. Translating gives CSGGQGVGETQYF.

This sequence joins TRBV5-1 and TRBJ1-6; D ambiguous. Germline-derived CDR1 and CDR2 are SGHRS and YFSETQ. Trimming cost V 5 bases and J 5 bases, with 8 bases left between them. CDR3 length equals 13 residues. CDR3 protein: CASSSGNNSPLHF. The CDR3 DNA follows: TGCGCCAGCAGTTCCGGGAATAATTCACCCCTCCACTTT.

The table lists this clone with a few counts. This chain uses TRBV29-1 with TRBJ1-2; 7 nucleotides agree with TRBD1. Germline loops: CDR1 SQVTM, CDR2 ANQGSEA. Trimming took 6 bases from V and 2 from J; bases not matched to a gene: 6. This CDR3 has 13 residues. The CDR3 bases are TGCAGCGTCCGGCTGACAGGGAACTATGGCTACACCTTC. This translates into CSVRLTGNYGYTF.

This clone came up a few times. The chain links TRBV2 to TRBJ1-5; maybe TRBD1 (5 bases). Trimming pared 6 bases from V and 2 bases from J, leaving 20 bases between. The CDR3 runs 17 residues. Per germline, CDR1 SNHLY and CDR2 FYNNEI. As DNA, the CDR3 is TGTGCCAGCAGACCCCCTGGGGGGGTTGGGGGCAATCAGCCCCAGCATTTT. Translation gives CASRPPGGVGGNQPQHF. Using reference TRBV2 and TRBJ1-5 for the parts outside the CDR3, the full variable domain is EPEVTQTPSHQVTQMGQEVILRCVPISNHLYFYWYRQILGQKVEFLVSFYNNEISEKSEIFDDQFSVERPDGSNFTLKIRSTKLEDSAMYFCASRPPGGVGGNQPQHFGDGTRLSIL.

The chain uses TRBV7-2 and TRBJ2-7; 7 bases are a match to TRBD2. Germline V CDR1 and CDR2: SGHTA, FQGNSA. The CDR3 runs to 16 residues. After removal of 1 base from V and 3 bases from J, the junction contained 9 bases not matched to a gene. DNA for the CDR3: TGTGCCAGCAGCTTAGACGGCGGGGGAACTCACTACGAGCAGTACTTC. Translated: CASSLDGGGTHYEQYF.

In its sample, this clone was seen once. The chain is built from TRBV7-3 and TRBJ1-1; 10 bases align to TRBD1. The V gene's germline CDR1 is SGHTA and CDR2 FQGTGA. CDR3 length equals 15 residues. V was clipped by 6 bases and J by 1 base; unmatched bases: 5. The CDR3 nucleotides read TGTGCCAGCAGTTCGACAGGGGGCGGGAACACTGAAGCTTTCTTT. Translated: CASSSTGGGNTEAFF.

V and J are TRBV6-5 and TRBJ1-6, with 7 positions matching TRBD1. Germline values: CDR1 MNHEY, CDR2 SVGAGI. Unmatched junction bases numbered 12, after V lost 4 bases and J lost 9 bases. The CDR3 loop spans 16 amino acids. CDR3 sequence (DNA): TGTGCCAGCAGTTTAATAGGGGGCGATTCGAGTTCACCCCTCCACTTT. It translates to CASSLIGGDSSSPLHF.

CDR3 sequence (DNA): TGTGCCAGCAGCCGGCCGAGGGGGTACGGCTACACCTTC. As protein: CASSRPRGYGYTF. The chain carries TRBV5-6 and TRBJ1-2; D is perhaps TRBD1 (6 bases). The CDR3 contains 13 residues. CDR1 and CDR2 (germline): SGHDT, YYEEEE. Trimming removed 4 bases from V and 8 bases from J, with 15 bases in between.

This chain joins TRBV7-3 and TRBJ2-5, with 13 bases matching TRBD2. This CDR3 contains 18 residues. Unmatched junction bases numbered 11, after V lost 5 bases and J lost 2 bases. Per the germline V gene, CDR1 is SGHTA and CDR2 is FQGTGA. Here the CDR3 reads CASSLTPTSGGRQETQYF. The CDR3 DNA is TGTGCCAGCAGCCTCACCCCGACTAGCGGGGGGCGACAAGAGACCCAGTACTTC.